This paragraph covers one T cell receptor beta chain sequence. This sample was taken from a study of T cell changes during pregnancy in multiple sclerosis. The data were produced by immunoSEQ multiplex PCR, yet TCRdb's version contains in-frame clones alone and is incomplete. Found here are fewer than 75,000 clones, roughly 91% of them singletons; the top ten hold 5.3%. The CDR3 runs 13 residues. Germline loops: CDR1 SGDLS, CDR2 YYNGEE. Trimming removed 2 bases from V and 4 bases from J, with 9 bases in between. The clonotype originates from a female donor with multiple sclerosis, enrolled in a pregnancy study. Source: CD8+ T cells from peripheral blood mononuclear cells, taken before pregnancy. The chain uses TRBV9 and TRBJ1-2; D remains unclear. The CDR3 region has the DNA TGTGCCAGCAGCGTGCCGGGAGTCTATGGCTACACCTTC. Translated, it gives CASSVPGVYGYTF. The full variable domain, its missing parts supplied by reference TRBV9 and TRBJ1-2, is DSGVTQTPKHLITATGQRVTLRCSPRSGDLSVYWYQQSLDQGLQFLIQYYNGEERAKGNILERFSAQQFPDLHSELNLSSLELGDSALYFCASSVPGVYGYTFGSGTRLTVV.